This T cell receptor (beta chain) was recorded in a study of blood T cells in healthy people across ages. Study-wide results and limits: Donor CMV status was unknown, possibly confounding expanded clonotype changes.

PCR was performed a second time for roughly 7 to 11 cycles using a sample-barcoded 5' primer and a J-beta primer mix. Researchers report that each sample yielded at least 2.5 million CDR3-containing paired-end reads. TCRdb re-called the 5' RACE reads through MiXCR, storing one row per CDR3 protein. The table records about 1.4 million distinct CDR3 sequences, approximately 59% of them present only once. Drawing of peripheral blood yielded about 10 milliliters from each donor. Each sample yielded at least 6.5 million isolated PBMCs. V dropped 8 bases and J dropped 2; count of bases not matched to a gene: 5. Germline V CDR1 and CDR2: SNHLY, FYNNEI. The CDR3 length is 14 residues. Note on this clonotype: Its antigen is not known.

This TCR was recovered from a man between 18 and 29 years old in good health. The sample was blood. The chain links TRBV2 to TRBJ2-1, with TRBD2 matching over 8 bases. In nucleotides, the CDR3 is TGTGCCAGCTTACTAGCGGCTACCTACAATGAGCAGTTCTTC. As protein: CASLLAATYNEQFF.